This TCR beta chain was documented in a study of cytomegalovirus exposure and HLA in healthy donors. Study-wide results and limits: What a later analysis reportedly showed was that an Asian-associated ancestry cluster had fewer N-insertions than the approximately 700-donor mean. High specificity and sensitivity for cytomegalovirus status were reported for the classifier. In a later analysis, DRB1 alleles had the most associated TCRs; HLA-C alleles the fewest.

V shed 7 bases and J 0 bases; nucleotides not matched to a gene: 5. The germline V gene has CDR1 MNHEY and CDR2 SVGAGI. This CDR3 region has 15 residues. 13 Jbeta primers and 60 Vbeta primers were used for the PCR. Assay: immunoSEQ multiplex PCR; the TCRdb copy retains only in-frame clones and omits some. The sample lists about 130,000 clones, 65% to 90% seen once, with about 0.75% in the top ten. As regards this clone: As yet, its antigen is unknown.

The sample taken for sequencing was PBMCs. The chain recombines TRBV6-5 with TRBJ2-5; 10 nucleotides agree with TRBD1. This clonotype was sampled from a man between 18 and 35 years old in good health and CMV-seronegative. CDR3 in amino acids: CASKRTGGDQETQYF. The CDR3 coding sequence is TGTGCCAGCAAAAGGACAGGGGGTGACCAAGAGACCCAGTACTTC.